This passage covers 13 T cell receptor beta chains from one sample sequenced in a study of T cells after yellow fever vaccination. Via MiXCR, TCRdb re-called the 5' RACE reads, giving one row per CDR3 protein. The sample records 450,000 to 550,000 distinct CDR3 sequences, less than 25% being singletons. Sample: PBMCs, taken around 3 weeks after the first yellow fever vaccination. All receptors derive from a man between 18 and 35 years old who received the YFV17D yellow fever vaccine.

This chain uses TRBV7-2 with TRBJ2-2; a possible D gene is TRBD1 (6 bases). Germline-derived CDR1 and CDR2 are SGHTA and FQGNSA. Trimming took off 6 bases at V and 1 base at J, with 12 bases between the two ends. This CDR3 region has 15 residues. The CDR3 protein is CASRWAGVNTGELFF. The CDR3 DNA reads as TGTGCCAGCAGATGGGCAGGGGTGAACACCGGGGAGCTGTTTTTT.

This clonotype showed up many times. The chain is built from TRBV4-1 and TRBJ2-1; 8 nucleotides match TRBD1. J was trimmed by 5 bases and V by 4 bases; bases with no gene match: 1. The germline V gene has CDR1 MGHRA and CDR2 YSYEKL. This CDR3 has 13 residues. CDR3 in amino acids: CASSLDRDNEQFF. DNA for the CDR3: TGCGCCAGCAGCCTGGACAGGGACAATGAGCAGTTCTTC.

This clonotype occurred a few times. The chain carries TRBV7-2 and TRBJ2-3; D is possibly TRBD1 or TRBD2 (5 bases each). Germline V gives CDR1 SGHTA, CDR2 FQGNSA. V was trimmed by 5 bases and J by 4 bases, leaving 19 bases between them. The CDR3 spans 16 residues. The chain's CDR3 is CASSTPPRGRADTQYF. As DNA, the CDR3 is TGTGCCAGCAGCACTCCCCCCCGGGGCCGCGCAGATACGCAGTATTTT.

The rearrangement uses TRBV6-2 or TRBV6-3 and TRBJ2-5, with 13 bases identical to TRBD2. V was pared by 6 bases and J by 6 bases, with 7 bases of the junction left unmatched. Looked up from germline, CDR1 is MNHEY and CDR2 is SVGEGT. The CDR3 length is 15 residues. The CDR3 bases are TGTGCCAGCAGGATGGGACTAGCGGGGACCAAGACCCAGTACTTC. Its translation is CASRMGLAGTKTQYF.

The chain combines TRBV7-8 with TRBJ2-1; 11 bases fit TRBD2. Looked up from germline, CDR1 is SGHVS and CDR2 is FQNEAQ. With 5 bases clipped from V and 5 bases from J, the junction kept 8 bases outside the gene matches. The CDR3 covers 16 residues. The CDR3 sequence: CASSPTSGGENNEQFF. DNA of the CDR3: TGTGCCAGCAGCCCTACTAGCGGGGGTGAGAACAATGAGCAGTTCTTC.

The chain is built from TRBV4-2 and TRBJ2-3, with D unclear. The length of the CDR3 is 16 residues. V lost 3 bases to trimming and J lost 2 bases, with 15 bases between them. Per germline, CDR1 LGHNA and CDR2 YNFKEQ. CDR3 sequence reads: CASSQSWPVDTDTQYF. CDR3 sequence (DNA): TGTGCCAGCAGCCAGTCATGGCCCGTCGACACAGATACGCAGTATTTT.

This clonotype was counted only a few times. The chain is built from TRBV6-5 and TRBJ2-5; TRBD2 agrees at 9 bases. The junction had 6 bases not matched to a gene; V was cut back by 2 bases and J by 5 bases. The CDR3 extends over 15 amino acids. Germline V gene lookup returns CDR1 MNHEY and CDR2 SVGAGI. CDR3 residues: CASSYGASGVETQYF. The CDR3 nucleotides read TGTGCCAGCAGTTACGGAGCTAGCGGGGTGGAGACCCAGTACTTC.

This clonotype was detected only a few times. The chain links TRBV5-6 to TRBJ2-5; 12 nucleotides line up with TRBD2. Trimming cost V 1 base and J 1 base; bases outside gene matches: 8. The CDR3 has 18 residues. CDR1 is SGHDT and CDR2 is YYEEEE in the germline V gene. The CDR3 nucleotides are TGTGCCAGCAGCTTGAGGCTAGCGGGGGGGCCATCCCAAGAGACCCAGTACTTC. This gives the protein CASSLRLAGGPSQETQYF.

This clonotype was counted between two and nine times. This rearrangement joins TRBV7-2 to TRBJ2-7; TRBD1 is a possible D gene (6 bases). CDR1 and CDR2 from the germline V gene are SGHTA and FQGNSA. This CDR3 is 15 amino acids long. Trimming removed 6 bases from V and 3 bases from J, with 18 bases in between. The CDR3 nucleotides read TGTGCCAGCAGGGACTCGATAGGACAGTACTACGAGCAGTACTTC. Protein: CASRDSIGQYYEQYF.

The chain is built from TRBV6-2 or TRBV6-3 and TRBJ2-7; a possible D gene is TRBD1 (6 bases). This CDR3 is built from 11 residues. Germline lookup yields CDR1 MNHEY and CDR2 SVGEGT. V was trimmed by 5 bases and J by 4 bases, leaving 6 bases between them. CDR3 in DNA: TGTGCCAGCAGTGACAGGTACGAGCAGTACGTC. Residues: CASSDRYEQYV.

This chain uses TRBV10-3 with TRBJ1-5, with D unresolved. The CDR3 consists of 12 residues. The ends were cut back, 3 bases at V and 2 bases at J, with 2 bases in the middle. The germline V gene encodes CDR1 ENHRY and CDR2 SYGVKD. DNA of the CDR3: TGTGCCATCAGTGACGGCAATCAGCCCCAGCATTTT. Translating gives CAISDGNQPQHF.

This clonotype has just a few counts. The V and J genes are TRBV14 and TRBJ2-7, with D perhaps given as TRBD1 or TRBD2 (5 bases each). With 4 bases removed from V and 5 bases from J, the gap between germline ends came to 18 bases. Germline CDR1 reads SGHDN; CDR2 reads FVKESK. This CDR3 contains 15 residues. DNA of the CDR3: TGTGCCAGCAGCCCCTCGGGACGGATGGGACACGAGCAGTACTTC. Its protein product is CASSPSGRMGHEQYF. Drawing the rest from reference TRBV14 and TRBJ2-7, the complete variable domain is EAGVTQFPSHSVIEKGQTVTLRCDPISGHDNLYWYRRVMGKEIKFLLHFVKESKQDESGMPNNRFLAERTGGTYSTLKVQPAELEDSGVYFCASSPSGRMGHEQYFGPGTRLTVT.

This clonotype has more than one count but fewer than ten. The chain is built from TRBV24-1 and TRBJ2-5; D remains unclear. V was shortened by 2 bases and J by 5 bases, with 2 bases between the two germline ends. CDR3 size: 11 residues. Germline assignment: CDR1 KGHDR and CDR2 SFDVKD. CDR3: CATSDYETQYF. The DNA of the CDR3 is TGTGCCACCAGTGATTACGAGACCCAGTACTTC.